This T cell receptor beta chain stems from a study of naive and memory T cell subsets. Findings and caveats of the study: Over 95% of naive TCR sequences appeared only once after error correction, unlike memory subsets. TCR counts from RNA may reflect activation-linked expression changes.

Sequential positive selection took CD4 T cells first, then CD8 T cells. Cells stained for CD3, CD4, CD8, CD45RA, CD27 and viability were sorted into four CD45RA/CD27 subsets. The beta constant-region primer was an equimolar mix of two oligonucleotides covering TRBC1 and TRBC2. TCRdb re-derived calls from the UMI-ligation and nested PCR reads in MiXCR, one entry per CDR3 protein. The sample holds 37,000 or so distinct CDR3 sequences; more than 10% are singletons and the top ten take around a fifth. CDR1 SGHRS and CDR2 YFSETQ come from the germline V gene. This CDR3 has 15 residues. V lost 4 bases and J 2 bases, leaving 15 bases between the germline ends. This clonotype was counted between two and nine times. Its antigen is not known.

The clonotype originates from a human donor in good health. Sequencing used effector memory CD4+ T cells from blood. Stated subset: effector memory, CD45RA- CD27-. V is TRBV5-1 and J is TRBJ2-5; D may be TRBD1 (6 bases). The DNA of the CDR3 is TGCGCCAGCAGCCTGATCTCCGGACAGCAAGAGACCCAGTACTTC. Encoded protein: CASSLISGQQETQYF.